These 27 T cell receptor beta chains originate from one sample sequenced in a study of a mutant IDH1 vaccine in newly diagnosed glioma. Time point specified: baseline, week 1 (first vaccination visit). Treatment here: pre-vaccination baseline after standard-of-care therapy. Using immunoSEQ multiplex PCR, the repertoire was profiled, and TCRdb retains in-frame clones only, with some absent. The sample carries some 95,000 clones, around three quarters recorded once. Sample: PBMCs, taken from a glioma patient treated with radiotherapy, temozolomide or both. Every receptor here comes from a man aged 35-49 years with glioma.

This chain uses TRBV5-1 with TRBJ2-1; D is perhaps TRBD1 or TRBD2 (5 bases each). V was shortened by 0 bases and J by 10 bases, with 8 bases between the two germline ends. This CDR3 has 12 amino acids. Germline CDR1 SGHRS, CDR2 YFSETQ. CDR3 bases: TGCGCCAGCAGCTTGGCCCGGGACGAGCAGTTCTTC. As protein: CASSLARDEQFF.

Here the CDR3 reads CASSPQIGQGVGYTF. The CDR3 bases are TGTGCCAGCAGCCCCCAGATTGGACAGGGCGTTGGCTACACCTTC. J is TRBJ1-2 and V is TRBV7-2; 8 nucleotides agree with TRBD1. The CDR3 is made up of 15 amino acids. With V trimmed by 5 bases and J by 7 bases, 12 bases remained unmatched. Germline lookup yields CDR1 SGHTA and CDR2 FQGNSA. The variable domain in full, with the rest retrieved from reference TRBV7-2 and TRBJ1-2, is GAGVSQSPSNKVTEKGKDVELRCDPISGHTALYWYRQSLGQGLEFLIYFQGNSAPDKSGLPSDRFSAERTGGSVSTLTIQRTQQEDSAVYLCASSPQIGQGVGYTFGSGTRLTVV.

This clone showed up just once. The V gene is TRBV21-1, the J gene TRBJ2-2. TRBV21-1 is given as a pseudogene. This CDR3 contains 14 residues. The CDR3 DNA sequence: TGTGCCAGCAAAGGGGGGTTAAACACCGGGGAGCTGTTTTTT. This codes for CASKGGLNTGELFF.

The genes are TRBV5-6 and TRBJ1-2, with 11 bases that match TRBD1. V was clipped by 3 bases and J by 6 bases; unmatched bases: 1. CDR1 is SGHDT, CDR2 YYEEEE, per germline. This CDR3 contains 13 residues. CDR3 in amino acids: CASSWTGGDGYTF. The CDR3 DNA reads TGTGCCAGCAGCTGGACAGGGGGCGATGGCTACACCTTC.

In this sample, this clone turned up a few times. The V gene is TRBV10-2, the J gene TRBJ1-1, with 9 bases lining up with TRBD1. The CDR3 consists of 13 residues. The V segment lost 6 bases and the J segment 4 bases; nucleotides outside the gene matches: 3. Germline V gene data show CDR1 as WSHSY and CDR2 as SAAADI. CDR3 sequence reads: CASRGTGLTEAFF. The CDR3 DNA sequence: TGCGCCAGCAGAGGGACAGGGCTCACTGAAGCTTTCTTT.

This chain connects TRBV9 to TRBJ1-6, with TRBD1 identical over 8 bases. Trimming at V came to 3 bases and at J to 5 bases, leaving 4 bases not matched to a gene. The CDR3 has 15 amino acids. Germline CDR1 is SGDLS and CDR2 is YYNGEE. CDR3 nucleotides: TGTGCCAGCAGCGGCGGGACAGGCGATAATTCACCCCTCCACTTT. The encoded protein is CASSGGTGDNSPLHF.

DNA of the CDR3: TGTGCCTGGAGTGGTTTTCCCTACGAGCAGTACTTC. Translated: CAWSGFPYEQYF. The gene calls are TRBV30 and TRBJ2-7; no firm D call. This CDR3 has 12 residues. CDR1 is GTSNPN and CDR2 is SVGIG in the germline V gene (reference sequence). Trimming pared 1 base from V and 2 bases from J, leaving 6 bases between.

This chain links TRBV30 with TRBJ1-2; a possible D gene is TRBD1 (6 bases). Trimming stripped 3 bases from V and 6 bases from J, with 14 bases between. From germline, CDR1 is GTSNPN and CDR2 SVGIG (reference sequence). The CDR3 runs 13 residues. This chain's CDR3 is CAWRTRGPDGYTF. CDR3 DNA: TGTGCCTGGAGGACTCGGGGGCCGGATGGCTACACCTTC. Full variable domain (outside the CDR3, taken from reference TRBV30 and TRBJ1-2): SQTIHQWPATLVQPVGSPLSLECTVEGTSNPNLYWYRQAAGRGLQLLFYSVGIGQISSEVPQNLSASRPQDRQFILSSKKLLLSDSGFYLCAWRTRGPDGYTFGSGTRLTVV.

This rearrangement joins TRBV7-6 to TRBJ2-3, with 9 nucleotides matching TRBD1. V lost 2 bases and J lost 4; bases outside the gene matches: 16. The germline V gene has CDR1 SGHVS and CDR2 FNYEAQ. The CDR3 is 19 amino acids. CDR3 sequence (DNA): TGTGCCAGCAGCTTAAATCCGACGTGGGACAGGGCTACCCCAGATACGCAGTATTTT. As protein: CASSLNPTWDRATPDTQYF. Drawing the rest from reference TRBV7-6 and TRBJ2-3, the complete variable domain is GAGVSQSPRYKVTKRGQDVALRCDPISGHVSLYWYRQALGQGPEFLTYFNYEAQQDKSGLPNDRFSAERPEGSISTLTIQRTEQRDSAMYRCASSLNPTWDRATPDTQYFGPGTRLTVL.

The table lists this clone with a few counts. The chain uses TRBV7-3 and TRBJ2-1, with TRBD1 matching over 9 bases. This CDR3 is built from 15 residues. Trimming at V came to 5 bases and at J to 8 bases, leaving 10 bases not matched to a gene. Per germline, CDR1 SGHTA and CDR2 FQGTGA. CDR3: CASSDTGGGRHEQFF. The CDR3 DNA sequence: TGTGCCAGCAGCGACACAGGGGGCGGCCGCCATGAGCAGTTCTTC. The full variable domain, with the rest looked up from reference TRBV7-3 and TRBJ2-1, is GAGVSQTPSNKVTEKGKYVELRCDPISGHTALYWYRQSLGQGPEFLIYFQGTGAADDSGLPNDRFFAVRPEGSVSTLKIQRTERGDSAVYLCASSDTGGGRHEQFFGPGTRLTVL.

CDR3 sequence reads: CASSLGAGATNEKLFF. Here the CDR3 DNA reads TGTGCCAGCAGCTTAGGGGCAGGGGCCACTAATGAAAAACTGTTTTTT. V usage is TRBV7-2 and J usage is TRBJ1-4; weak D call: TRBD1 (6 bases). Per the germline V gene, CDR1 is SGHTA and CDR2 is FQGNSA. Trimming stripped 1 base from V and 2 bases from J, with 11 bases between. The CDR3 covers 16 residues.

This clone was counted once. The CDR3 DNA follows: TGCGCCAGCAGCGCTAGCGCCCTCGCTCCCTACGAGCAGTACTTC. Translating it yields CASSASALAPYEQYF. The V gene is TRBV5-1, the J gene TRBJ2-7; the D gene is possibly TRBD2 (6 bases). Germline loops: CDR1 SGHRS, CDR2 YFSETQ. The germline V and J ends were trimmed by 4 bases and 2 bases, with 16 bases remaining between them. The CDR3 consists of 15 residues.

The sample holds one count of this clone. The CDR3 protein is CAISETGTSGFTDTQYF. The CDR3 coding sequence is TGTGCCATCAGTGAGACCGGGACTAGCGGGTTCACAGATACGCAGTATTTT. The chain is built from TRBV10-3 and TRBJ2-3, with 12 bases matching TRBD2. Looked up from germline, CDR1 is ENHRY and CDR2 is SYGVKD. This CDR3 region has 17 residues. Trimming took 2 bases from V and 2 from J; bases not matched to a gene: 5.

This clone has just a few counts. The chain recombines TRBV11-2 with TRBJ2-2, with D possibly being TRBD1 (5 bases). CDR3 length: 15 amino acids. V was cut by 4 bases and J by 4 bases, with 13 bases left in between. Germline V gene sequence: CDR1 SGHAT, CDR2 FQNNGV. CDR3 region: CASSYTGSSTGELFF. The CDR3 DNA reads TGTGCCAGCAGCTACACAGGTTCTTCCACCGGGGAGCTGTTTTTT.

The gene calls are TRBV5-6 and TRBJ2-7; TRBD1 or TRBD2 may be the D gene (6 bases each). CDR1 is SGHDT, CDR2 YYEEEE, per germline. The CDR3 has 13 amino acids. V was trimmed by 4 bases and J by 5 bases, leaving 13 bases between them. The CDR3 nucleotides are TGTGCCAGCAGCCCGGAGGGGGGAAACGAGCAGTACTTC. This codes for CASSPEGGNEQYF.

The J gene is TRBJ1-2, the V gene TRBV28; maybe TRBD1 (5 bases). The CDR3 sequence is 12 residues long. The germline gives CDR1 MDHEN, CDR2 SYDVKM. CDR3 region: CGIRTGGYGYTF. CDR3 nucleotide sequence: TGTGGCATTCGGACGGGGGGGTATGGCTACACCTTC.

The J gene is TRBJ1-4, the V gene TRBV6-1; 7 bases agree with TRBD1. Germline V gene lookup returns CDR1 MNHNS and CDR2 SASEGT. The CDR3 extends over 14 amino acids. V lost 8 bases, J lost 5 bases, and 8 bases stayed unmatched. This chain's CDR3 is CASGYRGENEKLFF. The CDR3 nucleotides read TGTGCCAGCGGGTACAGGGGTGAAAATGAAAAACTGTTTTTT.

This rearrangement joins TRBV6-1 to TRBJ1-1; D not certain. Trimming stripped 3 bases from V and 6 bases from J, with 14 bases between. This CDR3 has 14 residues. Germline V lookup: CDR1 MNHNS, CDR2 SASEGT. CDR3 in amino acids: CASSDHEGFAEAFF. CDR3 DNA: TGTGCCAGCAGTGATCATGAGGGCTTCGCTGAAGCTTTCTTT.

V usage is TRBV6-1 and J usage is TRBJ1-2, with D possibly being TRBD1 (6 bases). V lost 0 bases and J lost 6, with 14 bases in between. The CDR3 spans 15 residues. CDR1 and CDR2 from the germline V gene are MNHNS and SASEGT. The CDR3: CASSEANRAIHGYTF. The CDR3 bases are TGTGCCAGCAGTGAAGCAAACAGGGCAATTCATGGCTACACCTTC.

The V call is TRBV6-4, the J call TRBJ2-1; 8 bases are shared with TRBD2. The CDR3 sequence is 15 residues long. Germline V gene lookup returns CDR1 MRHNA and CDR2 SNTAGT. Losses at the gene ends were 5 bases for V and 1 base for J; bases not matched to a gene: 4. This CDR3 reads CASSWAGGSYNEQFF. In DNA form, the CDR3 reads TGTGCCAGCAGTTGGGCGGGGGGTTCCTACAATGAGCAGTTCTTC.

The chain couples TRBV18 to TRBJ2-1, with D possibly being TRBD1 or TRBD2 (6 bases each). The CDR3 runs 14 residues. Trimming cost V 0 bases and J 8 bases, with 11 bases left between them. CDR1 is KGHSH and CDR2 is LQKENI in the germline V gene. The CDR3 reads CASSPPPRGDEQFF. Here the CDR3 DNA reads TGTGCCAGCTCACCACCGCCTAGGGGGGATGAGCAGTTCTTC.

This clone occurred a few times. This rearrangement joins TRBV7-9 to TRBJ2-7, with no clear D. The CDR3 has 11 amino acids. Germline V CDR1 and CDR2: SEHNR, FQNEAQ (reference sequence). The V end lost 5 bases, the J end lost 6 bases, and 8 bases lay between the germline ends. The DNA for the CDR3 is TGTGCCAGCAGCCCGGCGATCGAGCAGTACTTC. It translates to CASSPAIEQYF.

The J gene is TRBJ2-6, the V gene TRBV10-3; no reliable D call. V was shortened by 7 bases and J by 3 bases, with 10 bases between the two germline ends. Germline CDR1 and CDR2: ENHRY and SYGVKD. CDR3 length: 14 amino acids. DNA for the CDR3: TGTGCCATCAAGAACGACGGTGGGGCCAACGTCCTGACTTTC. Translating gives CAIKNDGGANVLTF.

The V gene is TRBV7-8, the J gene TRBJ1-2, with D unresolved. The CDR3 is 13 amino acids. The V gene's germline CDR1 is SGHVS and CDR2 FQNEAQ. The V end lost 3 bases, the J end lost 4 bases, and 9 bases lay between the germline ends. CDR3 residues: CASSFRTGYGYTF. The CDR3 DNA reads TGTGCCAGCAGCTTCCGCACCGGCTATGGCTACACCTTC.

The rearrangement joins TRBV15 to TRBJ2-3; D unresolved. The V end lost 0 bases, the J end lost 2 bases, and 15 bases lay between the germline ends. Germline V lookup: CDR1 LNHNV, CDR2 YYDKDF (reference sequence). The CDR3 loop spans 17 amino acids. The CDR3 here is CATSRDLGGGVTDTQYF. The CDR3 DNA follows: TGTGCCACCAGCAGAGATCTCGGCGGTGGGGTCACAGATACGCAGTATTTT.

There are a few counts of this clone. V is TRBV27 and J is TRBJ2-7; a weak D match, TRBD2 (5 bases). The V gene's germline CDR1 is MNHEY and CDR2 SMNVEV (reference sequence). The CDR3 totals 14 residues. V lost 1 base and J lost 2, with 9 bases in between. The CDR3 spells CASSLFRGPYEQYF. The CDR3 bases are TGTGCCAGCAGTTTATTCCGGGGTCCCTACGAGCAGTACTTC.

The chain has TRBV9 and TRBJ2-1; the match to TRBD1 covers 8 bases. J lost 7 bases, V lost 4 bases, and 7 bases had no gene match. This CDR3 has 14 amino acids. CDR1 SGDLS and CDR2 YYNGEE come from the germline V gene. CDR3 DNA: TGTGCCAGCAGCCCTCCGGACAGGGCAAATGAGCAGTTCTTC. Translating gives CASSPPDRANEQFF.